One and the same sample provided the 30 T cell receptor beta chains below, sequenced in a study of regulatory T cells in long-lasting Graves disease. Time point denoted: persistent/refractory GD, antithyroid drugs over 5 years with positive TRAb. PBMCs provided the RNA from which the TCR library was made. Combining iRepertoire HTBI primers with Arm-PCR of CDR3 regions, the authors built TCR beta libraries. Via MiXCR, TCRdb re-called the multiplex PCR reads, giving one row per CDR3 protein. The sample yields 430,000 or so distinct CDR3 sequences, 21% seen once. Sequenced material: peripheral blood mononuclear cells (PBMCs), taken when the disease was refractory, from a patient treated with antithyroid drugs. The source is a female donor with Graves disease.

The V gene is TRBV20-1, the J gene TRBJ2-7; D is ambiguous. This CDR3 region has 14 residues. The V gene's germline CDR1 is DFQATT and CDR2 SNEGSKA (reference sequence). In DNA form, the CDR3 reads TGCAGCCGTGAGTCCTCCCTCTCGTCCTACGAGCAGTACTTC. It encodes CSRESSLSSYEQYF.

This clonotype was counted at least ten times. The chain has TRBV6-5 and TRBJ2-1; 7 bases align to TRBD2. Germline V gene sequence: CDR1 MNHEY, CDR2 SVGAGI. The junction had 6 bases not matched to a gene; V was cut back by 2 bases and J by 5 bases. The CDR3 covers 15 residues. The CDR3 DNA sequence: TGTGCCAGCAGTTACCCCGCTAGCGGAAACAATGAGCAGTTCTTC. As protein: CASSYPASGNNEQFF.

This clonotype was counted many times. The genes are TRBV2 and TRBJ2-7, with unresolved D. Per the germline V gene, CDR1 is SNHLY and CDR2 is FYNNEI. Trimming took 9 bases from V and 0 from J, leaving 15 bases between them. The CDR3 is 14 residues long. CDR3: CASKLDRFSYEQYF. CDR3 nucleotides: TGTGCCAGTAAGCTGGACCGCTTCTCCTACGAGCAGTACTTC.

The gene calls are TRBV20-1 and TRBJ2-7; the D is unclear. The CDR3 consists of 11 residues. V dropped 5 bases and J dropped 6 bases, with 11 bases sitting between them. Germline loops: CDR1 DFQATT, CDR2 SNEGSKA (reference sequence). The CDR3 spells CSAATGGEQYF. CDR3 nucleotides: TGCAGTGCTGCGACGGGTGGCGAGCAGTACTTC.

This clonotype appeared a few times. The rearrangement links TRBV4-1 to TRBJ1-6; tentative D call: TRBD1 (5 bases). Trimming took 0 bases from V and 4 from J, leaving 13 bases between them. The CDR3 extends over 17 amino acids. Germline V gene data show CDR1 as MGHRA and CDR2 as YSYEKL. The CDR3 bases are TGCGCCAGCAGCCAAGAACCAGGGAAAATGTATAATTCACCCCTCCACTTT. Translated: CASSQEPGKMYNSPLHF.

The table lists this clonotype with a few counts. The J gene is TRBJ1-4, the V gene TRBV9, with TRBD1 as a possible D gene (6 bases). CDR1 and CDR2 from the germline V gene are SGDLS and YYNGEE. Trimming shortened V by 2 bases and J by 8 bases, and 13 bases separated the two germline ends. The CDR3 sequence is 14 residues long. CDR3: CASSVGAGGEKLFF. The DNA for the CDR3 is TGTGCCAGCAGCGTTGGAGCTGGGGGCGAAAAACTGTTTTTT.

This clonotype was detected many times. V and J are TRBV28 and TRBJ1-5; 7 nucleotides line up with TRBD1. The CDR3 extends over 14 amino acids. With 3 bases clipped from V and 4 bases from J, the junction kept 3 bases outside the gene matches. Per germline, CDR1 MDHEN and CDR2 SYDVKM. CDR3 in amino acids: CASSLDRSNQPQHF. The CDR3 nucleotides are TGTGCCAGCAGTTTGGACAGGAGTAATCAGCCCCAGCATTTT.

This clonotype was seen repeatedly, ten times or more. CDR3 DNA: TGCGCCAGCACCGCCGGGACCACCAACACCGGGGAGCTGTTTTTT. Encoded protein: CASTAGTTNTGELFF. The gene calls are TRBV10-2 and TRBJ2-2; D might be TRBD1 or TRBD2, each matching 5 bases. Germline-derived CDR1 and CDR2 are WSHSY and SAAADI. The CDR3 sequence is 15 residues long. The V end lost 7 bases, the J end lost 2 bases, and 14 bases lay between the germline ends.

The chain has TRBV30 and TRBJ1-5, with 7 bases lining up with TRBD1. CDR3 length equals 15 residues. J gave up 2 bases and V 1 base, and 5 bases lay outside the gene matches. Germline V gene sequence: CDR1 GTSNPN, CDR2 SVGIG (reference sequence). CDR3: CAWSGEGAGNQPQHF. CDR3 DNA sequence: TGTGCCTGGAGTGGCGAGGGGGCCGGCAATCAGCCCCAGCATTTT.

The gene calls are TRBV2 and TRBJ1-2; 10 nucleotides match TRBD1. Unmatched junction bases numbered 13, after V lost 6 bases and J lost 6 bases. Germline V lookup: CDR1 SNHLY, CDR2 FYNNEI. The CDR3 spans 16 residues. The CDR3 DNA sequence: TGTGCCAGCAGCCGGGACAGGGGAACCGGAGTTCATGGCTACACCTTC. Protein sequence: CASSRDRGTGVHGYTF. The full variable domain, in which reference TRBV2 and TRBJ1-2 provide the parts outside the CDR3, is EPEVTQTPSHQVTQMGQEVILRCVPISNHLYFYWYRQILGQKVEFLVSFYNNEISEKSEIFDDQFSVERPDGSNFTLKIRSTKLEDSAMYFCASSRDRGTGVHGYTFGSGTRLTVV.

The gene calls are TRBV6-1 and TRBJ1-1; D uncertain. Deletions cut 6 bases from V and 2 bases from J, with 10 bases between. The CDR3 covers 13 residues. The germline V gene encodes CDR1 MNHNS and CDR2 SASEGT. In DNA form, the CDR3 reads TGTGCCAGCAGGTGGACGGAAAACACTGAAGCTTTCTTT. Its protein product is CASRWTENTEAFF.

This rearrangement joins TRBV30 to TRBJ1-1, with no clear D. The ends were cut back, 4 bases at V and 0 bases at J, with 12 bases in the middle. CDR3 length: 14 residues. CDR1 and CDR2 from the germline V gene are GTSNPN and SVGIG (reference sequence). The CDR3 spells CAWKFAGMNTEAFF. The CDR3 DNA follows: TGTGCCTGGAAGTTCGCGGGGATGAACACTGAAGCTTTCTTT.

The chain couples TRBV19 to TRBJ2-3; 9 positions match TRBD2. Germline loops: CDR1 LNHDA, CDR2 SQIVND (reference sequence). V dropped 6 bases and J dropped 4; count of bases not matched to a gene: 14. The CDR3 runs to 17 residues. CDR3 sequence (DNA): TGTGCCAGTAGCACCCCCGGGACTAGCAGATGGTCAGATACGCAGTATTTT. Protein sequence: CASSTPGTSRWSDTQYF.

At least ten counts were recorded for this clonotype. The chain combines TRBV20-1 with TRBJ2-7, with a possible D match to TRBD2 (5 bases). V was cut by 1 base and J by 2 bases, with 9 bases left in between. Germline CDR1 and CDR2: DFQATT and SNEGSKA (reference sequence). The CDR3 has 13 residues. CDR3 residues: CSARAGLTYEQYF. Written as DNA, the CDR3 is TGCAGTGCTAGAGCGGGATTAACCTACGAGCAGTACTTC.

V and J are TRBV5-6 and TRBJ2-5; D is undetermined. Trimming stripped 0 bases from V and 5 bases from J, with 8 bases between. Germline V lookup: CDR1 SGHDT, CDR2 YYEEEE. This CDR3 contains 13 residues. DNA of the CDR3: TGTGCCAGCAGCTTGGCGGCCAGGGAGACCCAGTACTTC. Amino acid sequence: CASSLAARETQYF.

This rearrangement joins TRBV28 to TRBJ2-3; D might be TRBD2 (6 bases). CDR1 and CDR2 (germline): MDHEN, SYDVKM. The CDR3 is 15 amino acids. The V gene lost 5 bases and the J gene lost 5 bases, with 17 bases spanning the gap. The CDR3 DNA follows: TGTGCCAGCAGTCAAGATAGCGGTCGGGTAGATACGCAGTATTTT. Protein sequence: CASSQDSGRVDTQYF.

This clonotype has just a few counts. The chain employs TRBV3-1 and TRBJ1-5; D is perhaps TRBD1 (5 bases). V was pared by 0 bases and J by 5 bases, with 11 bases between. The CDR3 runs to 15 residues. The germline CDR1 and CDR2 sequences are LGHDT and YNNKEL (reference sequence). As DNA, the CDR3 is TGTGCCAGCAGCCAAGATTGGGGGGAGCATCAGCCCCAGCATTTT. Its protein product is CASSQDWGEHQPQHF.

V is TRBV6-9 and J is TRBJ1-1; D ambiguous. V was shortened by 4 bases and J by 0 bases, with 18 bases between the two germline ends. The CDR3 has 17 residues. Germline lookup yields CDR1 MNHGY and CDR2 SVAAGI. CDR3 sequence: CASSLTSSWVLNTEAFF. CDR3 bases: TGTGCCAGCAGTTTAACGTCATCCTGGGTCTTGAACACTGAAGCTTTCTTT.

This clonotype turned up a few times. The chain recombines TRBV20-1 with TRBJ2-7; D remains ambiguous. The CDR3 spans 14 residues. V was trimmed by 1 base and J by 2 bases, leaving 12 bases between them. Germline CDR1 is DFQATT and CDR2 is SNEGSKA (reference sequence). CDR3 sequence reads: CSARVPPGTYEQYF. CDR3 nucleotides: TGCAGTGCTAGAGTCCCCCCTGGGACCTACGAGCAGTACTTC.

This clonotype came up many times. This chain connects TRBV6-2 or TRBV6-3 to TRBJ1-1; 8 positions match TRBD1. The junction had 7 bases not matched to a gene; V was cut back by 4 bases and J by 6 bases. CDR3 size: 14 residues. The germline V gene has CDR1 MNHEY and CDR2 SVGEGT. CDR3 sequence: CASSLRQGIAEAFF. The CDR3 region has the DNA TGTGCCAGCAGTTTACGACAGGGGATCGCTGAAGCTTTCTTT.

This chain uses TRBV13 with TRBJ2-3; no firm D call. CDR1 is PRHDT, CDR2 FYEKMQ, per germline (reference sequence). The V and J ends lost 3 bases and 2 bases respectively, with 15 bases between them. The CDR3 is 16 residues long. This CDR3 is CASSFSDLGPTDTQYF. CDR3 nucleotide sequence: TGTGCCAGCAGCTTCTCTGACTTAGGACCCACAGATACGCAGTATTTT.

A few counts support this clonotype. The chain has TRBV20-1 and TRBJ1-1, with D perhaps TRBD1 (6 bases). Deletions cut 2 bases from V and 6 bases from J, with 22 bases between. The CDR3 contains 16 residues. Germline V gives CDR1 DFQATT, CDR2 SNEGSKA (reference sequence). The CDR3: CSARTLTGWGFAEAFF. DNA of the CDR3: TGCAGTGCTAGAACTTTAACAGGGTGGGGGTTCGCTGAAGCTTTCTTT.

The chain employs TRBV19 and TRBJ1-5; perhaps TRBD1 as D (6 bases). Per the germline V gene, CDR1 is LNHDA and CDR2 is SQIVND (reference sequence). This CDR3 has 15 residues. V lost 0 bases, J lost 6 bases, and 12 bases lay in between. CDR3 protein: CASSIDSGAAQPQHF. CDR3 DNA sequence: TGTGCCAGTAGTATAGATTCAGGGGCGGCTCAGCCCCAGCATTTT.

V gene TRBV2 combines with J gene TRBJ1-1, with D hard to call. The CDR3 runs 13 residues. V was pared by 8 bases and J by 4 bases, with 14 bases between. CDR1 and CDR2 (germline): SNHLY, FYNNEI. The CDR3 sequence is CASPVGGSTEAFF. The CDR3, as DNA: TGTGCCAGCCCGGTGGGAGGGAGCACTGAAGCTTTCTTT. Drawing the rest from reference TRBV2 and TRBJ1-1, the complete variable domain is EPEVTQTPSHQVTQMGQEVILRCVPISNHLYFYWYRQILGQKVEFLVSFYNNEISEKSEIFDDQFSVERPDGSNFTLKIRSTKLEDSAMYFCASPVGGSTEAFFGQGTRLTVV.

The chain is built from TRBV6-2 or TRBV6-3 and TRBJ2-7, with TRBD2 identical over 7 bases. V lost 2 bases to trimming and J lost 5 bases; unmatched junction nucleotides: 6. From germline, CDR1 is MNHEY and CDR2 SVGEGT. This CDR3 region has 14 residues. The CDR3 DNA sequence: TGTGCCAGCAGTTACCGGGGACTATCCCACGAGCAGTACTTC. This codes for CASSYRGLSHEQYF.

On this clonotype: A far larger clone lies a single base away; this is likely a read error. The chain has TRBV28 and TRBJ2-4, with TRBD2 as a possible D gene (5 bases). CDR1 is MDHEN and CDR2 is SYDVKM in the germline V gene. This CDR3 comprises 15 residues. Here the CDR3 DNA reads TGTGCCAGCAGTTTAGCCCCGCCACACGGGGAGACCCAGCACTTC. Encoded protein: CASSLAPPHGETQHF.

This clonotype has more than one count but fewer than ten. This sequence joins TRBV20-1 and TRBJ2-2; weak D call: TRBD2 (6 bases). This CDR3 has 18 amino acids. Trimming removed 1 base from V and 0 bases from J, with 18 bases in between. Germline V gives CDR1 DFQATT, CDR2 SNEGSKA (reference sequence). CDR3 sequence reads: CSARGSSVPYSNTGELFF. The CDR3 DNA reads TGCAGTGCTAGAGGGTCTAGCGTTCCATATTCGAACACCGGGGAGCTGTTTTTT.

The sample holds many counts of this clonotype. The V gene is TRBV6-1, the J gene TRBJ2-7; 8 positions agree with TRBD2. This CDR3 is built from 13 residues. The ends lost 7 bases at V and 1 base at J; junction bases unmatched: 3. Germline V gene lookup returns CDR1 MNHNS and CDR2 SASEGT. The CDR3 loop reads CASISSGSYEQYF. CDR3 in DNA: TGTGCCAGCATATCTAGCGGGTCCTACGAGCAGTACTTC.

This clonotype was counted at least ten times. The chain joins TRBV6-1 to TRBJ1-5; 9 bases align to TRBD1. Unmatched junction bases numbered 8, after V lost 6 bases and J lost 2 bases. CDR1 is MNHNS, CDR2 SASEGT, per germline. The CDR3 contains 16 residues. The CDR3 DNA is TGTGCCAGCAGGGCGGGGACAGGGTGGCGCAATCAGCCCCAGCATTTT. Protein sequence: CASRAGTGWRNQPQHF.

At least ten counts were recorded for this clonotype. The CDR3 reads CASSPQGDIQYF. The CDR3 DNA is TGTGCCAGCTCACCTCAGGGTGACATTCAGTACTTC. V gene TRBV18 combines with J gene TRBJ2-4, with a possible D match to TRBD1 (5 bases). The CDR3 is 12 residues long. Germline-derived CDR1 and CDR2 are KGHSH and LQKENI. Trimming left V 3 bases short and J 8 bases short, with 8 bases between.